This entry lists 6 T cell receptor beta chains sequenced from one sample in a study of CD8 T cells in ankylosing spondylitis. TCRdb re-called the 5' RACE reads with MiXCR, one entry per CDR3 protein. The sample holds fewer than 200,000 distinct CDR3 sequences; around a sixth are singletons and the top ten take more than 3.5%. Material: blood, either unsorted or a sorted T cell fraction (not recorded which). The receptors derive from a male donor between 5 and 35 years old with ankylosing spondylitis or in good health (not recorded which).

The rearrangement joins TRBV29-1 to TRBJ2-2; D unresolved. Trimming removed 7 bases at V and 4 bases at J, with 10 bases between. Germline CDR1 and CDR2: SQVTM and ANQGSEA. The CDR3 is 12 amino acids. CDR3 amino acids: CSGFTVTGELFF. The CDR3 nucleotides are TGCAGCGGGTTTACGGTCACCGGGGAGCTGTTTTTT.

This clonotype was picked up many times. The chain has TRBV2 and TRBJ2-1; TRBD2 aligns across 8 bases. CDR1 is SNHLY and CDR2 is FYNNEI in the germline V gene. V shed 6 bases, J shed 9 bases, and the junction held 13 bases outside the gene matches. The CDR3 extends over 15 amino acids. The CDR3 region is CASRIGAGVVSEQFF. The CDR3 coding sequence is TGTGCCAGCAGAATTGGAGCGGGAGTAGTTAGTGAGCAGTTCTTC.

This clonotype was seen ten or more times. The chain recombines TRBV14 with TRBJ1-2, with unresolved D. This CDR3 has 13 amino acids. The V end lost 3 bases, the J end lost 8 bases, and 13 bases lay between the germline ends. Germline loops: CDR1 SGHDN, CDR2 FVKESK. CDR3 loop: CASSQRGPAGYTF. Written as DNA, the CDR3 is TGTGCCAGCAGCCAGAGAGGGCCCGCGGGCTACACCTTC.

The rearrangement uses TRBV29-1 and TRBJ2-3; 13 bases line up with TRBD2. CDR3 size: 16 residues. Unmatched junction bases numbered 8, after V lost 4 bases and J lost 4 bases. The germline CDR1 and CDR2 sequences are SQVTM and ANQGSEA. The CDR3 coding sequence is TGCAGCGTTGGGACTAGCGGGAGAATTGTCGCAGATACGCAGTATTTT. It encodes CSVGTSGRIVADTQYF.

The chain carries TRBV2 and TRBJ2-1, with no clear D. The CDR3 length is 12 residues. CDR1 is SNHLY, CDR2 FYNNEI, per germline. Trimming stripped 0 bases from V and 6 bases from J, with 3 bases between. The CDR3 spells CASSEAFNEQFF. The CDR3 nucleotides read TGTGCCAGCAGTGAAGCATTCAATGAGCAGTTCTTC.

The rearrangement joins TRBV29-1 to TRBJ2-3, with 9 nucleotides matching TRBD2. Germline V gene sequence: CDR1 SQVTM, CDR2 ANQGSEA. The V and J ends lost 3 bases and 7 bases, in that order; junction bases with no gene match: 8. CDR3 size: 14 residues. Here the CDR3 DNA reads TGCAGCGTTGACCGTAGCGGGAGTTTGAATACGCAGTATTTT. Its translation: CSVDRSGSLNTQYF.